This TCR beta chain was captured in a study of T-cell reconstitution after alpha-beta-depleted transplantation in children. The study, taken as a whole, reports: Hyperexpanded clones declined; after one year, newly produced T cells mostly supplied diversity.

After removal of 7 bases from V and 4 bases from J, the junction contained 9 bases not matched to a gene. The CDR3 has 14 amino acids. This clonotype was seen ten or more times. The antigen is undetermined. The TCRbeta library was prepared with unique molecular identifiers. MiXCR was run by TCRdb on the PCR reads, yielding one entry per CDR3 protein. The sample has roughly 150,000 distinct CDR3 sequences, around 10% seen once. The receptor comes from a boy aged 2 to 9 with acute myeloid leukemia, due to receive a stem cell transplant. The source was PBMCs, collected before TCRalphabeta/CD19-depleted stem cell transplant. The chain links TRBV12-3 or TRBV12-4 to TRBJ2-5; 7 bases match TRBD1. CDR3 in amino acids: CASTLTGYLETQYF. CDR3 DNA sequence: TGTGCCAGCACCCTGACAGGGTATTTAGAGACCCAGTACTTC.